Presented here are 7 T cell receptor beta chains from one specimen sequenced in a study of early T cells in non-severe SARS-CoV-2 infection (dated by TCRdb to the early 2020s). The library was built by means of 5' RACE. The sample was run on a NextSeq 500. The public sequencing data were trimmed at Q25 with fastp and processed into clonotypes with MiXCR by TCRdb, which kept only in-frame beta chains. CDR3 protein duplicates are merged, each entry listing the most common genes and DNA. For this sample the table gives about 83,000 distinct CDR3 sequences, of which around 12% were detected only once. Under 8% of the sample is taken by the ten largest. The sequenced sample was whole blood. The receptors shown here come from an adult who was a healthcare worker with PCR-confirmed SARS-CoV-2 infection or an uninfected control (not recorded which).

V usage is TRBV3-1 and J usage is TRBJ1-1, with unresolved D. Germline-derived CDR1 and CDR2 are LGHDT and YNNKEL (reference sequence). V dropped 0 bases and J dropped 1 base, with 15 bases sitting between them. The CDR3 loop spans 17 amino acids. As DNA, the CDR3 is TGTGCCAGCAGCCAAGATAGACTAGGGCAGAGGAACACTGAAGCTTTCTTT. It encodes CASSQDRLGQRNTEAFF.

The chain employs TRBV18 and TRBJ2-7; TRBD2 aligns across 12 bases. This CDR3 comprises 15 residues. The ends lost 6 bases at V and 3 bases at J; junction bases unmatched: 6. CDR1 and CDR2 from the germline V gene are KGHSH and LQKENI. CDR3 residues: CASSRGLAGSYEQYF. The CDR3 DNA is TGTGCCAGCTCGCGCGGACTAGCGGGGAGCTACGAGCAGTACTTC.

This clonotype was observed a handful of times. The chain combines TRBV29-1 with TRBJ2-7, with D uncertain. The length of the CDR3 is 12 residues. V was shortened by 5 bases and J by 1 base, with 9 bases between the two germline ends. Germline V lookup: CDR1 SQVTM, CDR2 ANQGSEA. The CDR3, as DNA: TGCAGCGTTACCGACCGTTCCTACGAGCAGTACTTC. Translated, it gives CSVTDRSYEQYF.

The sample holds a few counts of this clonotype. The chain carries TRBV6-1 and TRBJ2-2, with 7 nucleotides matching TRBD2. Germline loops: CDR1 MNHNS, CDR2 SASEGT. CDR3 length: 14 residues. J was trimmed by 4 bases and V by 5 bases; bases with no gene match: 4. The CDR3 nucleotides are TGTGCCAGCAGTATCGGACTAGGCACCGGGGAGCTGTTTTTT. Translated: CASSIGLGTGELFF.

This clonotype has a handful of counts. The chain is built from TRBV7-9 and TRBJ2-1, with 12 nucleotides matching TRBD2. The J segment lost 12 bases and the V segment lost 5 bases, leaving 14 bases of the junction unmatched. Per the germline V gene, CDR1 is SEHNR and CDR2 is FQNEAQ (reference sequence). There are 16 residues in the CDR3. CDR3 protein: CASSPDLAGGRHGQFF. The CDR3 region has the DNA TGTGCCAGCAGCCCCGATCTAGCGGGAGGGCGTCACGGGCAGTTCTTC.

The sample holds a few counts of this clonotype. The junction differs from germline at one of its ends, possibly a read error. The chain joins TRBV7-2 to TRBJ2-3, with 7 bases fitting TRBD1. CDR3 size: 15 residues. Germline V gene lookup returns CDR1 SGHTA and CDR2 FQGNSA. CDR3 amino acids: CVSRVQDRAADTQYF. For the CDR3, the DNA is TGTGTCAGCCGAGTACAAGACAGGGCAGCAGATACGCAGTATTTT.

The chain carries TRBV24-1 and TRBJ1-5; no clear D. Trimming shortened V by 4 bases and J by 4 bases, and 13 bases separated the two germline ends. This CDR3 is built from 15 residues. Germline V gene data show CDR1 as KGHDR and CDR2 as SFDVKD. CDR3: CATSDHGLGNQPQHF. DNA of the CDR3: TGTGCCACCAGTGACCATGGACTGGGGAATCAGCCCCAGCATTTT.